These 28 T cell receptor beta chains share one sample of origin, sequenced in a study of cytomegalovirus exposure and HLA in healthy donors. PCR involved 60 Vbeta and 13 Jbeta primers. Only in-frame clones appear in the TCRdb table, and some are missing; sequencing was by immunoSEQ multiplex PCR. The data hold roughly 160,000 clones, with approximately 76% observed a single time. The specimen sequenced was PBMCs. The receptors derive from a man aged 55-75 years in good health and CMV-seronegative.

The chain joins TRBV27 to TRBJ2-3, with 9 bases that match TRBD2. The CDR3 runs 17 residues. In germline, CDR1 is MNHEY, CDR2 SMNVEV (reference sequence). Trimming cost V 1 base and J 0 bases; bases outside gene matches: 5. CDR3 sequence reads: CASSLLSSGISTDTQYF. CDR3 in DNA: TGTGCCAGCAGTTTATTGTCTAGCGGGATTAGCACAGATACGCAGTATTTT.

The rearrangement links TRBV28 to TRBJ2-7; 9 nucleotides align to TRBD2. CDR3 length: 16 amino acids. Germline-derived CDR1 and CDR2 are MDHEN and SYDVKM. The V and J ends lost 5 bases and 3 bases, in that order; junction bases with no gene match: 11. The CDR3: CASSPRGTSKNYEQYF. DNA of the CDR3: TGTGCCAGCAGTCCCCGGGGGACTAGCAAAAACTACGAGCAGTACTTC.

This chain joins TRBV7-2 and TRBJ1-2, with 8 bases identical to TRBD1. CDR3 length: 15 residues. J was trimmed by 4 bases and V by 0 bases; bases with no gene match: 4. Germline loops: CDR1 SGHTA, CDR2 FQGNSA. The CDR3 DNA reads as TGTGCCAGCAGCTTAGCATCAGGGGGCAGCTATGGCTACACCTTC. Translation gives CASSLASGGSYGYTF.

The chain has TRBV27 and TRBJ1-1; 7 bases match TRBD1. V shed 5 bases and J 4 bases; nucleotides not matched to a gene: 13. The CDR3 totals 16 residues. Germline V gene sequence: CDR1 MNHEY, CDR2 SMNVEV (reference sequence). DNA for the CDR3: TGTGCCAGCAGTGTAGGACCAGGGGGTTATCGCACTGAAGCTTTCTTT. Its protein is CASSVGPGGYRTEAFF.

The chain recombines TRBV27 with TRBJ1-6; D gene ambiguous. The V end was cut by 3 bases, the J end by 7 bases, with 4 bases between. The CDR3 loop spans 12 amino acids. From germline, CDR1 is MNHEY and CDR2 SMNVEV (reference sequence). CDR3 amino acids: CASSFQNSPLHF. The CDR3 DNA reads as TGTGCCAGCAGTTTTCAAAATTCACCCCTCCACTTT.

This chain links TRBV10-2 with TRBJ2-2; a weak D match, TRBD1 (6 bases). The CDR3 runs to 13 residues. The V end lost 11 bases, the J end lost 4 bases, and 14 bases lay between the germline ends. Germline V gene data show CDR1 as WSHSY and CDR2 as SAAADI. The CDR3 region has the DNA TGCGCCGCCAGGAAAGGGGGCACCGGGGAGCTGTTTTTT. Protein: CAARKGGTGELFF.

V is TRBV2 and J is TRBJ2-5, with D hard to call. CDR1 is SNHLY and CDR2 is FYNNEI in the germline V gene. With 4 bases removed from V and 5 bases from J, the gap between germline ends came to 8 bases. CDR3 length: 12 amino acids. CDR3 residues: CASSATGETQYF. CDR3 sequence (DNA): TGTGCCAGCAGTGCGACCGGGGAGACCCAGTACTTC.

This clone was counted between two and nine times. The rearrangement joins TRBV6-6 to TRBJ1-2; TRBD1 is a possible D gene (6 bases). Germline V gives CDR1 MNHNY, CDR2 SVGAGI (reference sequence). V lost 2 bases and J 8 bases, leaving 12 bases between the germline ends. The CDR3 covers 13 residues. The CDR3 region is CASSYGLGGGYTF. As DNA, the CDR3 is TGTGCCAGCAGTTACGGGTTAGGGGGAGGCTACACCTTC.

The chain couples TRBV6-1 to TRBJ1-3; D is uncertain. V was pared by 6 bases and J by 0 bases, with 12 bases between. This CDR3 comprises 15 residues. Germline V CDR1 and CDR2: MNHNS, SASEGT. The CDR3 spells CASSIQSRSGNTIYF. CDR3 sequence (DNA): TGTGCCAGCAGCATACAGTCCCGCTCTGGAAACACCATATATTTT.

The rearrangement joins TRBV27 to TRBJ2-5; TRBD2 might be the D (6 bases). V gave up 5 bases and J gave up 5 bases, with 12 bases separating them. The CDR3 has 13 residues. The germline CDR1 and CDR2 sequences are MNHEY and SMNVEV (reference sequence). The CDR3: CASSGAEGETQYF. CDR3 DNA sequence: TGTGCCAGCAGTGGGGCGGAGGGGGAGACCCAGTACTTC.

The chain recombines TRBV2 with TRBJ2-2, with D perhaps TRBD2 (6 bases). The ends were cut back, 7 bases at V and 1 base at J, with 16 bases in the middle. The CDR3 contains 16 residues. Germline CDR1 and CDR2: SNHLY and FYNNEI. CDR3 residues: CASTGGSSLNTGELFF. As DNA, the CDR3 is TGTGCCAGCACCGGGGGTAGTTCCCTGAACACCGGGGAGCTGTTTTTT.

CDR3 in amino acids: CSVEGGRGHGEAFF. The CDR3 DNA is TGCAGCGTTGAAGGGGGCAGGGGGCACGGTGAAGCTTTCTTT. The rearrangement links TRBV29-1 to TRBJ1-1; 8 nucleotides line up with TRBD1. In germline, CDR1 is SQVTM, CDR2 ANQGSEA. Trimming removed 1 base from V and 7 bases from J; junction bases left unmatched: 8. This CDR3 has 14 residues. The full variable domain, in which reference TRBV29-1 and TRBJ1-1 provide the parts outside the CDR3, is SAVISQKPSRDICQRGTSLTIQCQVDSQVTMMFWYRQQPGQSLTLIATANQGSEATYESGFVIDKFPISRPNLTFSTLTVSNMSPEDSSIYLCSVEGGRGHGEAFFGQGTRLTVV.

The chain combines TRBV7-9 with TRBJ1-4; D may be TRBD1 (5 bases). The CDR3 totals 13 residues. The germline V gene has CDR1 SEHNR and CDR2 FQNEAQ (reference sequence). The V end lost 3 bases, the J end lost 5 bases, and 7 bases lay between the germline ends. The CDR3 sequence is CASSLGPNEKLFF. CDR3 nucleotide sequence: TGTGCCAGCAGCTTGGGGCCAAATGAAAAACTGTTTTTT.

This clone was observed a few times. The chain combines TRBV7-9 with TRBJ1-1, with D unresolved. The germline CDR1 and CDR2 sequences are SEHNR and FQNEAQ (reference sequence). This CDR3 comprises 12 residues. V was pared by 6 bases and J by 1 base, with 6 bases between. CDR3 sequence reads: CASRAGNTEAFF. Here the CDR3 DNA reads TGTGCCAGCAGGGCGGGGAACACTGAAGCTTTCTTT.

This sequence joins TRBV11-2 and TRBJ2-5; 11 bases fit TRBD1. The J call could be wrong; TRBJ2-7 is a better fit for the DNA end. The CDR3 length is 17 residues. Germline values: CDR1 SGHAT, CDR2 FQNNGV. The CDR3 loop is CASSFTSIGTGGYEQYF. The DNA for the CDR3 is TGTGCCAGCAGCTTTACATCGATCGGGACAGGGGGCTACGAGCAGTACTTC.

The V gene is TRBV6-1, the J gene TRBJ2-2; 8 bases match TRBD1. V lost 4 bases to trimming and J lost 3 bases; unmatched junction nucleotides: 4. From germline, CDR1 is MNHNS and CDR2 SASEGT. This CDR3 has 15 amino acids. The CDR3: CASSGGQGYTGELFF. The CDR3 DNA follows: TGTGCCAGCAGTGGAGGACAGGGCTACACCGGGGAGCTGTTTTTT.

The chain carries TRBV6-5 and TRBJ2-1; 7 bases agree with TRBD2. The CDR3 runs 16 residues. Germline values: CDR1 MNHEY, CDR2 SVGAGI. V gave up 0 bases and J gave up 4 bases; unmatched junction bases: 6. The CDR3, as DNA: TGTGCCAGCAGTTACTCGAATAAGCGGGATTACAATGAGCAGTTCTTC. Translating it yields CASSYSNKRDYNEQFF.

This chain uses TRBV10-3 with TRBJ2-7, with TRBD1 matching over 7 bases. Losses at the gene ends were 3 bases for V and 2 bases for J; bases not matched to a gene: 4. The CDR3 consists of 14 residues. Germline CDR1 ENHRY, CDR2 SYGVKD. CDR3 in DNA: TGTGCCATCAGTGACTCCGGGACAGCCTACGAGCAGTACTTC. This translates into CAISDSGTAYEQYF.

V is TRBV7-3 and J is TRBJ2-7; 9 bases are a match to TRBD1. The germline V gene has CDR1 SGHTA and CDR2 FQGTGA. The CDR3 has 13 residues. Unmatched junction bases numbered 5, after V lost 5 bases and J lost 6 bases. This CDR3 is CASSTGQGLEQYF. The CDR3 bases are TGTGCCAGCAGCACAGGACAGGGGCTCGAGCAGTACTTC.

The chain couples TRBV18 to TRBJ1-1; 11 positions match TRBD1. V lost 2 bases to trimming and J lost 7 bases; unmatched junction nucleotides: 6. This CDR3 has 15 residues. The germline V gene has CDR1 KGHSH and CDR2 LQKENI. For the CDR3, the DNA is TGTGCCAGCTCACCAGCCGGACAGGGGGCGAATGAAGCTTTCTTT. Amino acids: CASSPAGQGANEAFF.

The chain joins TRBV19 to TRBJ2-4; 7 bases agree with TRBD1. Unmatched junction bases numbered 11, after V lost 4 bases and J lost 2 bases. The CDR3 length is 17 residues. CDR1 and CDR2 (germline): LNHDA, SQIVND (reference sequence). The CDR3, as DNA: TGTGCCAGTAGTAGGGGAAGAACAGGGGCCTCCAAAAACATTCAGTACTTC. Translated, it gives CASSRGRTGASKNIQYF.

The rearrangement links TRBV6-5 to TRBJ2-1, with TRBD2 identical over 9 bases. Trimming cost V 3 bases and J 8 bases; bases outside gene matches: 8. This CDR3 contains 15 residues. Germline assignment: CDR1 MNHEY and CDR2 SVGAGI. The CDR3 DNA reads TGTGCCAGCAGTTATAAGGGCGGGGGGGCTTATGAGCAGTTCTTC. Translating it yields CASSYKGGGAYEQFF.

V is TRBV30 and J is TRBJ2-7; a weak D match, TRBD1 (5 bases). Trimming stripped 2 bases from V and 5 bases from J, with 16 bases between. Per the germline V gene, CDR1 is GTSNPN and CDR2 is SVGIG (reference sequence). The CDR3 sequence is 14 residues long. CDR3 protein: CAWSRTRVSDEQYF. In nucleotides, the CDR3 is TGTGCCTGGAGTCGTACCAGGGTATCCGACGAGCAGTACTTC.

The CDR3 is CATSRDGGTEAFF. The CDR3 DNA follows: TGTGCCACCAGCAGAGACGGCGGCACTGAAGCTTTCTTT. The V call is TRBV15, the J call TRBJ1-1; D unclear. The V end lost 0 bases, the J end lost 4 bases, and 6 bases lay between the germline ends. The V gene's germline CDR1 is LNHNV and CDR2 YYDKDF (reference sequence). This CDR3 comprises 13 residues.

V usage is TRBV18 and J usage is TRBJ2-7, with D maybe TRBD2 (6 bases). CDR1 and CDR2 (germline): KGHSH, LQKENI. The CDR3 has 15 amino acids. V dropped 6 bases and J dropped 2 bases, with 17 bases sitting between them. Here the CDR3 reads CASSIAGTSPYEQYF. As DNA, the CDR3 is TGTGCCAGCTCCATCGCCGGGACTTCACCCTACGAGCAGTACTTC.

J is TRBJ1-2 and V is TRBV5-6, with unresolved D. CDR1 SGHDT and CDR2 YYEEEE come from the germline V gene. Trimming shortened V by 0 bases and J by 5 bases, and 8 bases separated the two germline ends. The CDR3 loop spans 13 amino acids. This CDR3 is CASSLAGGYGYTF. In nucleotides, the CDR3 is TGTGCCAGCAGCTTGGCCGGAGGGTATGGCTACACCTTC.

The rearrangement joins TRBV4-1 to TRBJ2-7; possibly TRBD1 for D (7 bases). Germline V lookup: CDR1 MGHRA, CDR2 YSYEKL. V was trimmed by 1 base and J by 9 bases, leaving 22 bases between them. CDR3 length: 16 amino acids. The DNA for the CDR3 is TGCGCCAGCAGCCAAGTGGGTACAGGGGAAAGGAGGGGGCAGTACTTC. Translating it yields CASSQVGTGERRGQYF.

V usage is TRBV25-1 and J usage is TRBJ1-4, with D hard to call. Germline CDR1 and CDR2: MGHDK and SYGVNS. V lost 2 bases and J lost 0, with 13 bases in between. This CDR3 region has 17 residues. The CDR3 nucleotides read TGTGCCAGCAGTGAACCCGTGGTACAGTCAACTAATGAAAAACTGTTTTTT. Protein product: CASSEPVVQSTNEKLFF.